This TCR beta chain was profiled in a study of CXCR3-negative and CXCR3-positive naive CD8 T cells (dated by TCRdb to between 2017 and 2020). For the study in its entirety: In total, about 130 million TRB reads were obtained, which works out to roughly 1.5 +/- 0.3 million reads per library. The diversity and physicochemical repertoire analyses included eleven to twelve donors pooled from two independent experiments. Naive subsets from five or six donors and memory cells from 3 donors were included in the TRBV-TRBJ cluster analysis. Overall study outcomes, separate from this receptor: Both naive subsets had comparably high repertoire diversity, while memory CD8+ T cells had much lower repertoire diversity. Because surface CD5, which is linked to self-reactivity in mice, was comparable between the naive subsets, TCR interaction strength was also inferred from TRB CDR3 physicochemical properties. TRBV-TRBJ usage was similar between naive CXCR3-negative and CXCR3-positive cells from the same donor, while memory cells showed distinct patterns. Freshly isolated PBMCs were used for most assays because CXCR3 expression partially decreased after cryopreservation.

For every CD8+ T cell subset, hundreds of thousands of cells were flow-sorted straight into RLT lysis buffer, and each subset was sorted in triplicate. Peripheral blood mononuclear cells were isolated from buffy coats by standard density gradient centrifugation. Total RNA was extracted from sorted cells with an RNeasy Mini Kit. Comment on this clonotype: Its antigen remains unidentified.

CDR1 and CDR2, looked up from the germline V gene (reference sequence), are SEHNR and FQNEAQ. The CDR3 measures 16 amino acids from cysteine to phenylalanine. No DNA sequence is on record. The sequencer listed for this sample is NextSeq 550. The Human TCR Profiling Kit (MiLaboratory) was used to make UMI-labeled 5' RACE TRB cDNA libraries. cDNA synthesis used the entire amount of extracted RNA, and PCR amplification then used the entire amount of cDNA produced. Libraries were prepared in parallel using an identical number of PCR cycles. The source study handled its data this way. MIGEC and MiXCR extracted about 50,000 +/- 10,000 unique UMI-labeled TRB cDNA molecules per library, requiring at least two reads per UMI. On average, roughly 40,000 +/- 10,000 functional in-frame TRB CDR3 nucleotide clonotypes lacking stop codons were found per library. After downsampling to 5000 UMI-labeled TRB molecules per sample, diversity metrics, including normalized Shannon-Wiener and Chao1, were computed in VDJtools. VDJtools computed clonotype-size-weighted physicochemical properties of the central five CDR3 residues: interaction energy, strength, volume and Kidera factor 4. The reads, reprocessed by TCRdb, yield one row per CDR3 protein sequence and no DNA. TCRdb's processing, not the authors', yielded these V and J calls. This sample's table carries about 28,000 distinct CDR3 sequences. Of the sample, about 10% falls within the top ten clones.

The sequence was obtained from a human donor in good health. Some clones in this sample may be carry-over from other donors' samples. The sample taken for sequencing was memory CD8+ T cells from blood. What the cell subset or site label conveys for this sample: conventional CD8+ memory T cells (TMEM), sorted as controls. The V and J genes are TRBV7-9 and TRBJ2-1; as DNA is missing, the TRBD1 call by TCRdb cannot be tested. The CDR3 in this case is CASSLGVAPLYNEQFF.